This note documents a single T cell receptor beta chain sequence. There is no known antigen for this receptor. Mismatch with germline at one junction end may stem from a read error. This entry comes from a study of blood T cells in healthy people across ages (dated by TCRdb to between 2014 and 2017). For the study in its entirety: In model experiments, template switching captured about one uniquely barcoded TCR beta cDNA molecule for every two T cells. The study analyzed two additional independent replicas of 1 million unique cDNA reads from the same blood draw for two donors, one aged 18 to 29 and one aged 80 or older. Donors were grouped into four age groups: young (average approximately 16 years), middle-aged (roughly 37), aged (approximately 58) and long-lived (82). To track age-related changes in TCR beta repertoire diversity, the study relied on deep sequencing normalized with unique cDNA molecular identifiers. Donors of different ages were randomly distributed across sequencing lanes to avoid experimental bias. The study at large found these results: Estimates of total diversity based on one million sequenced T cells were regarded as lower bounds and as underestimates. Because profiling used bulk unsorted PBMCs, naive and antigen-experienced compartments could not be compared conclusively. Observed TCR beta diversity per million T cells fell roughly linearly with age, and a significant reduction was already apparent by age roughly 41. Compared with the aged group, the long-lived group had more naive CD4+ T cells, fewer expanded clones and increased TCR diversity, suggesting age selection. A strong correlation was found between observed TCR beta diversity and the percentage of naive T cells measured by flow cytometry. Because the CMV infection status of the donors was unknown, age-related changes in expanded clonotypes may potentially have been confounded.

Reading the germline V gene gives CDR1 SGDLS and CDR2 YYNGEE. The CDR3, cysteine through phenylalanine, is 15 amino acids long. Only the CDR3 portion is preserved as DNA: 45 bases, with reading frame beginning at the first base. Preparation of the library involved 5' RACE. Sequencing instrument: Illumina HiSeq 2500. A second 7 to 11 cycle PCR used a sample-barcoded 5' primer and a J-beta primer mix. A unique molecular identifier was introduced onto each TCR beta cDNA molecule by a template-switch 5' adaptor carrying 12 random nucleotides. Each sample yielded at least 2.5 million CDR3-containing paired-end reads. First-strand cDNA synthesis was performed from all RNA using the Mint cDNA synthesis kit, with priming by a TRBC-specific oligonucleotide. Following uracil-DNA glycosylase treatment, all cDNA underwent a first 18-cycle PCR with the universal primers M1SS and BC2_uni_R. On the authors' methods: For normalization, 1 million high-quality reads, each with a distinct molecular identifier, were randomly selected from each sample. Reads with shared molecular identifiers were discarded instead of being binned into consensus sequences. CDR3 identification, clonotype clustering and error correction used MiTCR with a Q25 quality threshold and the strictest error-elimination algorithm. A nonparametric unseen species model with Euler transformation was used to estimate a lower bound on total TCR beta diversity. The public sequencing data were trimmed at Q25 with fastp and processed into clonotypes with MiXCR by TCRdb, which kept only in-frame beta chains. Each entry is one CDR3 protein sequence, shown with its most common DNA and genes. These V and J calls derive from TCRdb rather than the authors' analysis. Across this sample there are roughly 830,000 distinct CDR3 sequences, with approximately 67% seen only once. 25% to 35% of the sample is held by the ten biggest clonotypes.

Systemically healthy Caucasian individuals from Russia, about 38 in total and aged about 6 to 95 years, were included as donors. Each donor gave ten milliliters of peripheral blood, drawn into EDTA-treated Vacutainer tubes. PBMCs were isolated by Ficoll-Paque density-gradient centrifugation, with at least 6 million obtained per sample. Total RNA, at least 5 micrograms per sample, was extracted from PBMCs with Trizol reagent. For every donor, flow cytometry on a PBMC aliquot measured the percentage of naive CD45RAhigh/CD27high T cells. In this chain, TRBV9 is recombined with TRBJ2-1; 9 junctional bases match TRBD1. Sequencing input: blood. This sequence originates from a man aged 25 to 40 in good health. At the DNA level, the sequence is TGTGTCAGCAGCGCACAGGGGGCGGGCTTGGATGAGCAGTTCTTC. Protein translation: CVSSAQGAGLDEQFF.